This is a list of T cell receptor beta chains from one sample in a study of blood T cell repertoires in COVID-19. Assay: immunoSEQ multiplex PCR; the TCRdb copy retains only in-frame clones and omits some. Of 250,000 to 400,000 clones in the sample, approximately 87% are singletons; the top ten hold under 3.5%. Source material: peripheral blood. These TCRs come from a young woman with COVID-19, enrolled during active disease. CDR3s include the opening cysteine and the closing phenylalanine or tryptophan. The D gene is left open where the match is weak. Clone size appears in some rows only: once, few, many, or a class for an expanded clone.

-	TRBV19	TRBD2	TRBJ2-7	TGTGCCAGTAGTATACCGGGACTAGCGGGAGTTTACGAGCAGTACTTC	CASSIPGLAGVYEQYF
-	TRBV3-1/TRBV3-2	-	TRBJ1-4	TGTGCCAGCAGCCCAACACAGGGTGGGATAGAGGAACTGTTTTTT	CASSPTQGGIEELFF
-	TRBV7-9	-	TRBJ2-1	TGTGCCAGCAGCCGCGGGACAGCTCAACTCGATGAGCAGTTCTTC	CASSRGTAQLDEQFF
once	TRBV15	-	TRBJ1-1	TGTGCCACCAGCAGTGGGGTCCGGGGTGGAGCTTTCTTT	CATSSGVRGGAFF
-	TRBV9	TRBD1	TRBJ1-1	TGTGCCAGCAGCGGACTGACAGGGGGCACTGAAGCTTTCTTT	CASSGLTGGTEAFF
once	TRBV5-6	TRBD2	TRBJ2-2	TGTGCCAGCAGCTTGTATATACTAGCGGGAGCGGACACCGGGGAGCTGTTTTTT	CASSLYILAGADTGELFF
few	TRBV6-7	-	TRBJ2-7	TGTGCCAGCAGTGATCAAACAGGGTTCGCCTACGAGCAGTACTTC	CASSDQTGFAYEQYF
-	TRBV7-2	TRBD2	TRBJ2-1	TGTGCCAGCAGCGGATCCGGGACTAGTTCCCATGAGCAGTTCTTC	CASSGSGTSSHEQFF
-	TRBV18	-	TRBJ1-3	TGTGCCAGCTCACCACGGCAAGGAGGGATATCTGGAAACACCATATATTTT	CASSPRQGGISGNTIYF
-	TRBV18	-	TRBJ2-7	TGTGCCAGCTCACCTAATGCGAAGACAGGCTTCTCCTACGAGCAGTACTTC	CASSPNAKTGFSYEQYF
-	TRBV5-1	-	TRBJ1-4	TGCGCCAGCAGCTGGGGGGGACTAGCTAATGAAAAACTGTTTTTT	CASSWGGLANEKLFF
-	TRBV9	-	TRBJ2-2	TGTGCCAGCAGCATCCAGGATCCCGGGGAGCTGTTTTTT	CASSIQDPGELFF
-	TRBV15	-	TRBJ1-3	TGTGCCACCAGCAGAGATCAACAGGGTTTTGGAAACACCATATATTTT	CATSRDQQGFGNTIYF
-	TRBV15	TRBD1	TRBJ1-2	TGTGCCACCAGCAGCACAGGGGATGGCTACACCTTC	CATSSTGDGYTF
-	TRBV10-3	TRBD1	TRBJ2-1	TGTGCCATCAGTACACGAGACAGGGGTGAGCAGTTCTTC	CAISTRDRGEQFF
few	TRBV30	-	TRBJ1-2	TGTGCCTGGAGTGGCATGGCTGGCTACACCTTC	CAWSGMAGYTF
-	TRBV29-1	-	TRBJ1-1	TGCAGCGGCACAGGGACGGCTGAAGCTTTCTTT	CSGTGTAEAFF
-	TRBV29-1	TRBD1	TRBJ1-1	TGCAGCGTTGAAGGATACAGGGGGAACACTGAAGCTTTCTTT	CSVEGYRGNTEAFF
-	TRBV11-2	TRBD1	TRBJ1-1	TGTGCCAGCAGACCCGGCGGACAGGGGAGCACTGAAGCTTTCTTT	CASRPGGQGSTEAFF
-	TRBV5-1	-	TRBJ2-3	TGCGCCAGCAGCTTTCTGAGGAGCACAGATACGCAGTATTTT	CASSFLRSTDTQYF
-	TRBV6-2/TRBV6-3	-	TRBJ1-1	TGTGCCAGCAGTGTCGACAGGCGGAGCACTGAAGCTTTCTTT	CASSVDRRSTEAFF
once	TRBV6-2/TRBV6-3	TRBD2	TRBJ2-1	TGTGCCAGCAGCCCTCCCGACCTGGCTAGCGGATACAATGAGCAGTTCTTC	CASSPPDLASGYNEQFF
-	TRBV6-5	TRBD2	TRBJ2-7	TGTGCCAGCCTGGGACTAGCGGGAAACGAGCAGTACTTC	CASLGLAGNEQYF
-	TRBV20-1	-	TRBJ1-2	TGCAGTGCCGGGTCGTACTATGGCTACACCTTC	CSAGSYYGYTF
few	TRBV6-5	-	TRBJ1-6	TGTGCCAGCAGTTCCACAGGCGATTCACCCCTCCACTTT	CASSSTGDSPLHF
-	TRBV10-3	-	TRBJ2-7	TGTGCCACACAACCCACGGACGGAGGATCTGCCTACGAGCAGTACTTC	CATQPTDGGSAYEQYF
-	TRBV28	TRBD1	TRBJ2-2	TGTGCCAGCAGCCCCACAGGGGGCGTTTGGACCGGGGAGCTGTTTTTT	CASSPTGGVWTGELFF
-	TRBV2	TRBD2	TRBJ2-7	TGTGCCAGCAGGTTACTAGCGGGAGGATCCTACGAGCAGTACTTC	CASRLLAGGSYEQYF
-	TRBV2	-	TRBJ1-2	TGTGCCAGTAGGACACTGACAACCTATGGCTACACCTTC	CASRTLTTYGYTF
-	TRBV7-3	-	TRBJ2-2	TGTGCCAGCAGCCGCGGGGCCACGAACACCGGGGAGCTGTTTTTT	CASSRGATNTGELFF
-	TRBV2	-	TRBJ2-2	TGTGCCAGCAGGGAAAACAGCCCGAACACCGGGGAGCTGTTTTTT	CASRENSPNTGELFF
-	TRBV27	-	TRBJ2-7	TGTGCCAGCAGTTTATCGGGAGGCTCCTACGAGCAGTACTTC	CASSLSGGSYEQYF
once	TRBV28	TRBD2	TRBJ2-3	TGTGCCAGCAGTTTAAGAAGTGGGGGACTAGCGGGAACCACAGATACGCAGTATTTT	CASSLRSGGLAGTTDTQYF
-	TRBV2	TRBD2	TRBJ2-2	TGTGCCAGCAGTGAAGGGACTAGCGGGACCGGGGAGCTGTTTTTT	CASSEGTSGTGELFF
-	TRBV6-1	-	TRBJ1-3	TGTGCCAGCAGTGAAGAGATTCTGAGCTCTGGAAACACCATATATTTT	CASSEEILSSGNTIYF
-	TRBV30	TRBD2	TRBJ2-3	TGTGCCTCGCACCGGGGGGTCGGGAGTGCAGATACGCAGTATTTT	CASHRGVGSADTQYF
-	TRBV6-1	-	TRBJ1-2	TGTGCCAGCAGTGAGGGGACTTTCTATGGCTACACCTTC	CASSEGTFYGYTF
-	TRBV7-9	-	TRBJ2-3	TGTGCCAGCACCGCTCAGACTTTTTACACAGATACGCAGTATTTT	CASTAQTFYTDTQYF
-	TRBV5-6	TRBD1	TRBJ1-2	TGTGCCAGCAGCTTGGGACAGGGACTGGGCTACACCTTC	CASSLGQGLGYTF
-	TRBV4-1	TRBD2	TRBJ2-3	TGCGCCAGCAGCCAGGACGGACTAGCGGACACAGATACGCAGTATTTT	CASSQDGLADTDTQYF
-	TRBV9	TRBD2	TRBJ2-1	TGTGCCAGCAGCGTAGGGACTAGCGGGATGAATGAGCAGTTCTTC	CASSVGTSGMNEQFF
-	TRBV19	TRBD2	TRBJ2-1	TGTGCCAGTGCCCCGACTAGCGGGAGGGGCAATGAGCAGTTCTTC	CASAPTSGRGNEQFF
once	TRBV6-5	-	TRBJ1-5	TGTGCCAGCAGTTATGATGGACAGCCGAATCAGCCCCAGCATTTT	CASSYDGQPNQPQHF
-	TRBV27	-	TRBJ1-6	TGTGCCAGCAGGGTCACAGGGAGTAATTCACCCCTCCACTTT	CASRVTGSNSPLHF
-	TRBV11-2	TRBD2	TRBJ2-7	TGTGCCAGCAGCTTAGTGCTAGCGGGGGCCTACGAGCAGTACTTC	CASSLVLAGAYEQYF
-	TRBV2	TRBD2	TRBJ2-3	TGTGCCAGCAGTGAGATGGGACTAGTCCTAACAGATACGCAGTATTTT	CASSEMGLVLTDTQYF
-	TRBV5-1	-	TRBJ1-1	TGCGCCAGCAGCTTGGGACACAGGGAGCCCCCTGTCACTGAAGCTTTCTTT	CASSLGHREPPVTEAFF
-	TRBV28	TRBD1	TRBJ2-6	TGTGCCAGCAGTTTAATAGAGGGGGCCTCTGGGGCCAACGTCCTGACTTTC	CASSLIEGASGANVLTF
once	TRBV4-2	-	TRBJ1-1	TGTGCCAGCAGCCGGGGGGTGGAGGGTATAGCTGAAGCTTTCTTT	CASSRGVEGIAEAFF
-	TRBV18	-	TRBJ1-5	TGTGCCAGCTCGTTCCAGGAGGGCAATCAGCCCCAGCATTTT	CASSFQEGNQPQHF